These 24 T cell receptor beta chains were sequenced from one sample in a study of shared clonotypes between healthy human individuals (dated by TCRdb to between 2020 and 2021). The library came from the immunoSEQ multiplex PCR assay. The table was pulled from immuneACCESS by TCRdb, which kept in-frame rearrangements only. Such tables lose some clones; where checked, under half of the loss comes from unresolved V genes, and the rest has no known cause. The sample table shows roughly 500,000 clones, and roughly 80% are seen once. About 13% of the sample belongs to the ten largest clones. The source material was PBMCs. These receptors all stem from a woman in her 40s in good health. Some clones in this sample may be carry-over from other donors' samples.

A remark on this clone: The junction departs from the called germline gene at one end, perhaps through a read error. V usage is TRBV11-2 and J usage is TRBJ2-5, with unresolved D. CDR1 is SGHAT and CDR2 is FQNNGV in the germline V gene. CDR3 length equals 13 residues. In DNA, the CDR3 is TGTGCCAGCAGCTCCTCGGTGCAAGAGTCCCAGTACTTC. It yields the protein CASSSSVQESQYF.

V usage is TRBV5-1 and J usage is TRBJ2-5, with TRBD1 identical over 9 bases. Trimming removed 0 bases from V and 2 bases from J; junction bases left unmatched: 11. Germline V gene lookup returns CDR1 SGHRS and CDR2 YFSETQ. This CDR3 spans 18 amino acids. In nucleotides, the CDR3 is TGCGCCAGCAGCTTGGCCGGGACAGGGATAGGGGGGCAAGAGACCCAGTACTTC. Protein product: CASSLAGTGIGGQETQYF.

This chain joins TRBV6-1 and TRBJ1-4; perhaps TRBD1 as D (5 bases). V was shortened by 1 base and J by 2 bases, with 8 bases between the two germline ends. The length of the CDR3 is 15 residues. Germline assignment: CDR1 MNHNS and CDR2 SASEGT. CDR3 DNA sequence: TGTGCCAGCAGTGAAGGCGGGACGACTAATGAAAAACTGTTTTTT. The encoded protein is CASSEGGTTNEKLFF.

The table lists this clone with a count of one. For the CDR3, the DNA is TGTGCCAGCACTATTAGGGCTGCTAGCACAGATACGCAGTATTTT. This translates into CASTIRAASTDTQYF. The chain links TRBV7-6 to TRBJ2-3; no reliable D call. CDR1 SGHVS and CDR2 FNYEAQ come from the germline V gene. V dropped 7 bases and J dropped 0 bases, with 14 bases sitting between them. The CDR3 consists of 15 residues.

This CDR3 reads CSVVGRETQYF. The CDR3 bases are TGCAGCGTTGTGGGGCGAGAGACCCAGTACTTC. This sequence joins TRBV29-1 and TRBJ2-5, with D possibly matching TRBD1 (5 bases). The CDR3 extends over 11 amino acids. Trimming cost V 4 bases and J 4 bases, with 7 bases left between them. Looked up from germline, CDR1 is SQVTM and CDR2 is ANQGSEA.

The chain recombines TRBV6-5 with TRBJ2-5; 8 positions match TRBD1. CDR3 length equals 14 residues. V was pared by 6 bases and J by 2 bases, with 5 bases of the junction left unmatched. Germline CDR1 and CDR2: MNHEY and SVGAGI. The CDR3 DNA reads TGTGCCAGCAGACCCACAGGGGGTCAAGAGACCCAGTACTTC. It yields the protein CASRPTGGQETQYF.

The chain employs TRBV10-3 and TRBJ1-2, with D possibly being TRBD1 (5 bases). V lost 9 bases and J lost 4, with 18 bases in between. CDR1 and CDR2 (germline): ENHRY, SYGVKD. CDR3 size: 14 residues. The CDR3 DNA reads TGTGCCATAAACCCCCAGGGTTTCGGCTATGGCTACACCTTC. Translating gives CAINPQGFGYGYTF.

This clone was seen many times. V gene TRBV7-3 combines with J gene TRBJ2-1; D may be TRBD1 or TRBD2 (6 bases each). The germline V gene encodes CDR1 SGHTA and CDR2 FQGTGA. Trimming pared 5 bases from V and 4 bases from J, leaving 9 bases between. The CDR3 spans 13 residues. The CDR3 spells CASSAGQYNEQFF. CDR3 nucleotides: TGTGCCAGCAGCGCGGGACAATACAATGAGCAGTTCTTC.

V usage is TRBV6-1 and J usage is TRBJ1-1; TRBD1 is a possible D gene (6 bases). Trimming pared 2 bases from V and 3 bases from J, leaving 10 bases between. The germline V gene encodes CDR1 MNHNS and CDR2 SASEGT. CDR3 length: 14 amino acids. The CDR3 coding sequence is TGTGCCAGCAGTGAACAGGGGTCTTACACTGAAGCTTTCTTT. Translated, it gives CASSEQGSYTEAFF.

CDR3 coding DNA: TGCGCCAGCAGCCTGGGAGGGGGCACGTCCTACGAGCAGTACTTC. Translated: CASSLGGGTSYEQYF. The chain has TRBV5-1 and TRBJ2-7; either TRBD1 or TRBD2 may supply D (7 bases each). The V end was cut by 4 bases, the J end by 1 base, with 15 bases between. The germline gives CDR1 SGHRS, CDR2 YFSETQ. The CDR3 contains 15 residues.

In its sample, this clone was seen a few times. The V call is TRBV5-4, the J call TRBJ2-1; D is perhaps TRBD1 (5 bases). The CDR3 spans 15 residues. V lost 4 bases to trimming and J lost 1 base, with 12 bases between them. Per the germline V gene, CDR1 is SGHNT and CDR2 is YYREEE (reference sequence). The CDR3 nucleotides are TGTGCCAGCAGCCCACGACAGATATCCTACAATGAGCAGTTCTTC. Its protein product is CASSPRQISYNEQFF.

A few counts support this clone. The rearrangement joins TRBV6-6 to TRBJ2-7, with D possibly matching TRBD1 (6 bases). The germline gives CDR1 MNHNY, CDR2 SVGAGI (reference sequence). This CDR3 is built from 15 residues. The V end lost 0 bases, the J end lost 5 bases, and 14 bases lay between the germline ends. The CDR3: CASSYSPQGTNEQYF. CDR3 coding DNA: TGTGCCAGCAGTTACTCGCCACAGGGTACCAACGAGCAGTACTTC.

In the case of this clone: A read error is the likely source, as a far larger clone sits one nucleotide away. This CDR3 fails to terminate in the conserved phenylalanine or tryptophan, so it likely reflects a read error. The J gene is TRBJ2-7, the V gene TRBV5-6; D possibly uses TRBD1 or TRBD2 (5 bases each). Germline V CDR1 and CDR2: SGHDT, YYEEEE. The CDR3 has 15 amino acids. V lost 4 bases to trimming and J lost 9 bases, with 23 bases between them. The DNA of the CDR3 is TGTGCCAGCAGCGCCTTAGGGACGGCTGACCCAACGCAGTACTCC. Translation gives CASSALGTADPTQYS.

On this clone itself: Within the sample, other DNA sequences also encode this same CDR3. CDR3 amino acids: CASSIGRGPYEQYF. The CDR3 nucleotides are TGTGCCAGTAGTATAGGAAGGGGACCCTACGAGCAGTACTTC. This chain uses TRBV19 with TRBJ2-7, with D perhaps matching TRBD1 or TRBD2 (5 bases each). Germline CDR1 LNHDA, CDR2 SQIVND (reference sequence). The CDR3 extends over 14 amino acids. V lost 1 base, J lost 2 bases, and 9 bases lay in between.

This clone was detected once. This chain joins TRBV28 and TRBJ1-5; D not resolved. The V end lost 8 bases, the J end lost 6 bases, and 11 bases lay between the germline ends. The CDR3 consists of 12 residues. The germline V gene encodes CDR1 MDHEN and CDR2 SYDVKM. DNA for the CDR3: TGTGCCAGCCGCCTTGTCAGTCAGCCCCAGCATTTT. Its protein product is CASRLVSQPQHF.

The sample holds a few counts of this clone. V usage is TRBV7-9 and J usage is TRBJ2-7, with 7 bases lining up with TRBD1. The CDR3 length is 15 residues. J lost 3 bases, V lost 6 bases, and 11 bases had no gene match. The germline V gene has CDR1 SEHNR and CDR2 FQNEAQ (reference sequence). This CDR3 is CASSSVHRQGYEQYF. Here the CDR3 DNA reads TGTGCCAGCAGTTCCGTCCATAGACAGGGCTACGAGCAGTACTTC. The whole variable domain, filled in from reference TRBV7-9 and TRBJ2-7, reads DTGVSQNPRHKITKRGQNVTFRCDPISEHNRLYWYRQTLGQGPEFLTYFQNEAQLEKSRLLSDRFSAERPKGSFSTLEIQRTEQGDSAMYLCASSSVHRQGYEQYFGPGTRLTVT.

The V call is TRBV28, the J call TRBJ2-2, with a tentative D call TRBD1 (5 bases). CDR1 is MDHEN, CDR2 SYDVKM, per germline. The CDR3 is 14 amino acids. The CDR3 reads CTTPGFDPTGELFF. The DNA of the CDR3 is TGTACCACCCCAGGGTTTGATCCAACCGGGGAGCTGTTTTTT.

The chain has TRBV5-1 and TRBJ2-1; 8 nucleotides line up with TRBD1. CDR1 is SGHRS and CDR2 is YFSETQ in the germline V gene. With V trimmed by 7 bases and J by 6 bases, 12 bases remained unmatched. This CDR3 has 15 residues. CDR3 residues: CASSMQQGAGNEQFF. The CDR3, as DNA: TGCGCCAGCTCGATGCAGCAGGGGGCTGGCAATGAGCAGTTCTTC.

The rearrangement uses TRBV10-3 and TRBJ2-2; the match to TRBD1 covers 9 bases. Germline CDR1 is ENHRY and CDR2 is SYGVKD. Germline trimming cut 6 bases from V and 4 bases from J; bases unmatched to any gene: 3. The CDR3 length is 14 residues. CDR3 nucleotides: TGTGCCATCAGCCCGGGACAGGGCACCGGGGAGCTGTTTTTT. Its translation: CAISPGQGTGELFF.

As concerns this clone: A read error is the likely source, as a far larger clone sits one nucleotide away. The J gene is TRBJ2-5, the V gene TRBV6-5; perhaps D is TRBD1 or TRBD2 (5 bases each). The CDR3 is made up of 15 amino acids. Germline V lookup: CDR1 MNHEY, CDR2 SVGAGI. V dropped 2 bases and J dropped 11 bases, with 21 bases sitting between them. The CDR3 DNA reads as TGTGCCAGCAGTTACAGGGACGGGTCCTCCTACGATCAGTACTTC. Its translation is CASSYRDGSSYDQYF.

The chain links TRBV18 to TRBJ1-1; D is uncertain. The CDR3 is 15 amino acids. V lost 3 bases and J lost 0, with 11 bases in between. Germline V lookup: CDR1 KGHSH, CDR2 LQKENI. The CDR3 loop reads CASSPKVSLNTEAFF. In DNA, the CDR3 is TGTGCCAGCTCACCCAAGGTCTCTCTGAACACTGAAGCTTTCTTT.

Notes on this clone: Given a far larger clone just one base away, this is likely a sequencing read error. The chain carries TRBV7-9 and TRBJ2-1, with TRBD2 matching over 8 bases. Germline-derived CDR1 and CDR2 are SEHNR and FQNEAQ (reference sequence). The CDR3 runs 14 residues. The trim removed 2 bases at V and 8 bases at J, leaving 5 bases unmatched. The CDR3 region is CASSLSGRAYEQFF. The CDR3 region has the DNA TGTGCCAGCAGCTTAAGCGGGAGAGCGTATGAGCAGTTCTTC.

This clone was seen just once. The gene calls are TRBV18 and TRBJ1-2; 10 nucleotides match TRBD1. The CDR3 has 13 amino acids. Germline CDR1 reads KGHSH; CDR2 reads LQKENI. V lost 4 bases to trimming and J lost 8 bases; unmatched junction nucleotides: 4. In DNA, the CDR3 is TGTGCCAGCTCACGCGGGACAGGGGAGGGCTACACCTTC. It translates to CASSRGTGEGYTF.

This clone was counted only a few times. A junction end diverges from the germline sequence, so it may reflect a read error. CDR3: CASSRTGTRYF. The CDR3 region has the DNA TGTGCCAGCAGCCGAACCGGGACCCGGTACTTC. J is TRBJ2-5 and V is TRBV28, with D possibly being TRBD1 or TRBD2 (5 bases each). Germline assignment: CDR1 MDHEN and CDR2 SYDVKM. This CDR3 comprises 11 residues.